The text below deals with one TCR beta chain. The CDR3 contains 15 residues. Per the germline V gene, CDR1 is SQVTM and CDR2 is ANQGSEA. J gave up 5 bases and V 7 bases, and 7 bases lay outside the gene matches. The source of the sample is a study of CD8+ T cells in alopecia areata. The sequencing template was cDNA reverse transcribed from extracted RNA. Sequencing was performed with immunoSEQ multiplex PCR; in TCRdb, only in-frame clones are kept and a portion is missing. The repertoire holds around 150,000 clones, with 50% to 60% as singletons. The rearrangement uses TRBV29-1 and TRBJ2-1, with 14 nucleotides matching TRBD2. This clonotype originated in a human donor in good health. The sample taken for sequencing was CD4+ T cells sorted from blood. The CDR3 reads CSGWTSGRRHNEQFF. The CDR3 nucleotides are TGCAGCGGGTGGACTAGCGGGAGGCGCCACAATGAGCAGTTCTTC.